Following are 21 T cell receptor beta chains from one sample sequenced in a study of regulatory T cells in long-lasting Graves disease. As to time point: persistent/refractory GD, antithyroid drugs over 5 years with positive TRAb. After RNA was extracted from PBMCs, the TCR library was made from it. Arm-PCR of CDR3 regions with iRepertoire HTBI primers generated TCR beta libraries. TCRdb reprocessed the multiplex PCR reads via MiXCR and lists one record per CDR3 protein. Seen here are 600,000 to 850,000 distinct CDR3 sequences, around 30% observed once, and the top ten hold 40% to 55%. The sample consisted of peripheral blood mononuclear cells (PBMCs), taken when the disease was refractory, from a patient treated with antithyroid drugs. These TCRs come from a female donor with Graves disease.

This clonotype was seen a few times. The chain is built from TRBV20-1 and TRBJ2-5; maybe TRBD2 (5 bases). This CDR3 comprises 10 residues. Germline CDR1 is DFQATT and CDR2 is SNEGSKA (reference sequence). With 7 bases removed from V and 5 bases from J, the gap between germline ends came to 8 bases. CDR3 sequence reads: CSVSGETQYF. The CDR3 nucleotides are TGCAGTGTCTCGGGGGAGACCCAGTACTTC.

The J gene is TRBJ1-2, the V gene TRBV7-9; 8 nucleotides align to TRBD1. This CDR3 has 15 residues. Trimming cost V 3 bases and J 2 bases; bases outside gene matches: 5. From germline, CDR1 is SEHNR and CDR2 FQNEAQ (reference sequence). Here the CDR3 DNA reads TGTGCCAGCAGCTTTCCGACAGGGGACAACTATGGCTACACCTTC. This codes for CASSFPTGDNYGYTF. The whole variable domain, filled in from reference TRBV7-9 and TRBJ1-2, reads DTGVSQNPRHKITKRGQNVTFRCDPISEHNRLYWYRQTLGQGPEFLTYFQNEAQLEKSRLLSDRFSAERPKGSFSTLEIQRTEQGDSAMYLCASSFPTGDNYGYTFGSGTRLTVV.

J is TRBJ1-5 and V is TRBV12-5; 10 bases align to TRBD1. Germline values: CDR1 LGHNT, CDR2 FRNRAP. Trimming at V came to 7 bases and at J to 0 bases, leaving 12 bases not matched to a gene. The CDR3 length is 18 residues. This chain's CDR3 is CASALTGGLSYSNQPQHF. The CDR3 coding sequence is TGTGCTAGTGCCCTGACAGGGGGCCTGTCATATAGCAATCAGCCCCAGCATTTT.

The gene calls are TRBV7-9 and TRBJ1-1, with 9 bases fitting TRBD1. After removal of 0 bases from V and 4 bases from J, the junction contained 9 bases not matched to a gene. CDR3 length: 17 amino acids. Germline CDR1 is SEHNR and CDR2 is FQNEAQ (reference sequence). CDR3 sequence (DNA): TGTGCCAGCAGCTTAGCGACCACAGGGGGCCGGGGCACTGAAGCTTTCTTT. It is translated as CASSLATTGGRGTEAFF.

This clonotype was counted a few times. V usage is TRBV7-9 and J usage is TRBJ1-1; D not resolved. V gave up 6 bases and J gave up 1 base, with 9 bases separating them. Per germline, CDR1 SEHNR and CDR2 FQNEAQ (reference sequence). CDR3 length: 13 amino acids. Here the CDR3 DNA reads TGTGCCAGCAGTCAGTCCACGAACACTGAAGCTTTCTTT. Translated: CASSQSTNTEAFF.

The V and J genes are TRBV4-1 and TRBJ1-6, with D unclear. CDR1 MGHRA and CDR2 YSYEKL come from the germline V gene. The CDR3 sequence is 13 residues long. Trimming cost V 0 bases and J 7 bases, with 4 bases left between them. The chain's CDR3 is CASSQEENSPLHF. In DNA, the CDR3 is TGCGCCAGCAGCCAAGAAGAGAATTCACCCCTCCACTTT.

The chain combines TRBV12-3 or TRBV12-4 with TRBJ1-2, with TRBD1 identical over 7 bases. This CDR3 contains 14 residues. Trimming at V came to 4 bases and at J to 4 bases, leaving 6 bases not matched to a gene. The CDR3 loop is CASSSDRISYGYTF. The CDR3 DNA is TGTGCCAGCAGTTCGGACAGGATCTCCTATGGCTACACCTTC.

The CDR3 region is CSVEDGLWKQFF. The CDR3, as DNA: TGCAGCGTTGAAGATGGTCTTTGGAAGCAGTTCTTC. The chain uses TRBV29-1 and TRBJ2-1; D gene ambiguous. Germline V gene lookup returns CDR1 SQVTM and CDR2 ANQGSEA. CDR3 length: 12 residues. The V and J ends lost 0 bases and 11 bases respectively, with 11 bases between them.

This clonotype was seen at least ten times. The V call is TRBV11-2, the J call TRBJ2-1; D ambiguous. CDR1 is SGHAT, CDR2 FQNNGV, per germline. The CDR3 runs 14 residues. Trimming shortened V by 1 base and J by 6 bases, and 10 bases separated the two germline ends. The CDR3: CASSLASDGNEQFF. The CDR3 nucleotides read TGTGCCAGCAGCTTAGCGAGCGATGGCAATGAGCAGTTCTTC. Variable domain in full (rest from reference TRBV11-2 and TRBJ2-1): EAGVAQSPRYKIIEKRQSVAFWCNPISGHATLYWYQQILGQGPKLLIQFQNNGVVDDSQLPKDRFSAERLKGVDSTLKIQPAKLEDSAVYLCASSLASDGNEQFFGPGTRLTVL.

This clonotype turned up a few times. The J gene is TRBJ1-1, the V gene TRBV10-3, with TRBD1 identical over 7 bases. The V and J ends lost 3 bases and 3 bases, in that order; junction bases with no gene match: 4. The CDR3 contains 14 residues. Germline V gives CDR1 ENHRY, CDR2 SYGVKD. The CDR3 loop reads CAISERQGDTEAFF. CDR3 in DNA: TGTGCCATCAGTGAAAGGCAGGGGGACACTGAAGCTTTCTTT.

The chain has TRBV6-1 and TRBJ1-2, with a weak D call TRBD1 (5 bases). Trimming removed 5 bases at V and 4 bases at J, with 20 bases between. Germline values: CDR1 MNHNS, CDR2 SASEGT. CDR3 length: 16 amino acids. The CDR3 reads CASSNPGGAGSYGYTF. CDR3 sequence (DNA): TGTGCCAGCAGTAACCCCGGAGGGGCAGGGAGCTATGGCTACACCTTC.

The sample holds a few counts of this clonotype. CDR3 region: CASSLGRRANYGYTF. CDR3 in DNA: TGTGCCAGCAGCTTGGGGAGGAGAGCTAACTATGGCTACACCTTC. The rearrangement links TRBV5-6 to TRBJ1-2; no definite D call. Looked up from germline, CDR1 is SGHDT and CDR2 is YYEEEE. V shed 0 bases and J shed 0 bases, with 9 bases lying between them. The CDR3 has 15 residues.

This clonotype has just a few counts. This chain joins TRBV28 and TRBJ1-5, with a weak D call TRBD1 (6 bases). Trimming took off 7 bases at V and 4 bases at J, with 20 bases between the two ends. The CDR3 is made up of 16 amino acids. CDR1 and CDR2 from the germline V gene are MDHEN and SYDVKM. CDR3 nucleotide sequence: TGTGCCAGCATCTCGGGGGCAGGACTGATGAATCAGCCCCAGCATTTT. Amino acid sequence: CASISGAGLMNQPQHF.

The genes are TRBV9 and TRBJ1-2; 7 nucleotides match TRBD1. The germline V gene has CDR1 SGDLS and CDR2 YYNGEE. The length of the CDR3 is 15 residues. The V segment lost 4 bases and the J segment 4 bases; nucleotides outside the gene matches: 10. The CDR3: CASSPDGTAFYGYTF. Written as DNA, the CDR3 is TGTGCCAGCAGCCCTGACGGGACAGCTTTCTATGGCTACACCTTC. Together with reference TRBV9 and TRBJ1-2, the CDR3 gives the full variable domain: DSGVTQTPKHLITATGQRVTLRCSPRSGDLSVYWYQQSLDQGLQFLIQYYNGEERAKGNILERFSAQQFPDLHSELNLSSLELGDSALYFCASSPDGTAFYGYTFGSGTRLTVV.

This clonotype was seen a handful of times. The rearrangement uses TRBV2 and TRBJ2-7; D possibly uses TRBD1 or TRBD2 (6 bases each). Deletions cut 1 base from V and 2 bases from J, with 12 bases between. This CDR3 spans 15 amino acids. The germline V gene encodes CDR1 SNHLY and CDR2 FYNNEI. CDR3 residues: CASSEDGGSAYEQYF. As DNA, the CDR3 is TGTGCCAGCAGTGAAGACGGGGGCAGCGCCTACGAGCAGTACTTC.

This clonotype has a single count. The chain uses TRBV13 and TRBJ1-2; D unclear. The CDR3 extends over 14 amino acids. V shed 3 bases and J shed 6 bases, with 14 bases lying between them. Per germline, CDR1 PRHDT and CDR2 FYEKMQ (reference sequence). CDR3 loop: CASSFSTTGNGYTF. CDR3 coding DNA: TGTGCCAGCAGCTTTAGCACTACTGGTAATGGCTACACCTTC.

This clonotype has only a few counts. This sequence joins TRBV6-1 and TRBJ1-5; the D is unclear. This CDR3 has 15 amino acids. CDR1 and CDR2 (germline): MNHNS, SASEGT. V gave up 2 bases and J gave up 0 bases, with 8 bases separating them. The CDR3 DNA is TGTGCCAGCAGTGAATCTCGGTCTAGCAATCAGCCCCAGCATTTT. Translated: CASSESRSSNQPQHF.

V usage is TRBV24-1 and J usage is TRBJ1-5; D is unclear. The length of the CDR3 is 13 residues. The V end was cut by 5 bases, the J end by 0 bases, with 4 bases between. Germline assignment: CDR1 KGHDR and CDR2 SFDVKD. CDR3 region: CATSGDSNQPQHF. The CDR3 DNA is TGTGCCACCAGTGGAGATAGCAATCAGCCCCAGCATTTT.

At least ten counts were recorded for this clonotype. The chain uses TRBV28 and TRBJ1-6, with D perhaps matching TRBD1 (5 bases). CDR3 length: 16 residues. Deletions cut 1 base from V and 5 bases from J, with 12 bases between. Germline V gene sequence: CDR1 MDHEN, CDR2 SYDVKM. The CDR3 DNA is TGTGCCAGCAGTTTATTCGGGGCGATAGATAATTCACCCCTCCACTTT. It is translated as CASSLFGAIDNSPLHF.

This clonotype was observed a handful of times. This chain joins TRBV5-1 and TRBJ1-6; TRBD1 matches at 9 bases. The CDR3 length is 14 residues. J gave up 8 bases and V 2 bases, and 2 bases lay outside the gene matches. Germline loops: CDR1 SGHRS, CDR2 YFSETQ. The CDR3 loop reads CASSFRTGDSPLHF. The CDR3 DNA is TGCGCCAGCAGCTTCCGGACAGGGGATTCACCCCTCCACTTT.

The CDR3 protein is CASSGTSGIDNTGELFF. CDR3 coding DNA: TGCGCCAGCAGCGGGACTAGCGGGATAGATAACACCGGGGAGCTGTTTTTT. V and J are TRBV5-1 and TRBJ2-2; 13 nucleotides agree with TRBD2. Germline lookup yields CDR1 SGHRS and CDR2 YFSETQ. This CDR3 is 17 amino acids long. Trimming took 4 bases from V and 2 from J; bases not matched to a gene: 5.